This TCR beta chain was documented in a study of blood T cells in healthy people across ages. General study results and limits: Higher diversity and more naive CD4+ cells were features of long-lived donors, compared to aged donors.

Details on this clonotype: Its antigen is currently unknown.

V lost 5 bases, J lost 6 bases, and 14 bases lay in between. This CDR3 comprises 14 residues. The V gene's germline CDR1 is MNHEY and CDR2 SVGAGI. The authors isolated at least 7 million PBMCs per sample. Combining a sample-barcoded 5' primer with a J-beta primer mix, a second PCR ran for 7 to 11 cycles. Each cDNA molecule carried a tag from a template-switch adaptor that contained 12 random nucleotides. All samples gave at least 2.5 million CDR3-containing paired-end reads. TCRdb recomputed calls from the 5' RACE reads with MiXCR, one row per CDR3 protein. Among around 1.1 million distinct CDR3 sequences listed, around two fifths were seen once.

The sequenced sample was blood. This rearrangement joins TRBV6-5 to TRBJ1-3, with D maybe TRBD1 (5 bases). The sequence was collected from a young man in good health. Here the CDR3 reads CASSDGDDLNTIYF. CDR3 nucleotides: TGTGCCAGCAGTGACGGGGACGACTTAAACACCATATATTTT.